Here is one T cell receptor (beta chain) with its context. In the original analysis: Estimation of nucleated cell counts was performed using reference gene primer amplification. The protocol was immunoSEQ multiplex PCR, while the TCRdb copy is restricted to in-frame clones and leaves out a portion. V, J and clone size are those of that table, while D and trimming were read from the DNA. This sample has tens of thousands of clones, with around nine tenths found just once. This CDR3 spans 15 amino acids. V dropped 4 bases and J dropped 4; count of bases not matched to a gene: 3. CDR1 SGHNT and CDR2 YENEEA come from the germline V gene. This entry is derived from a study of blood T cell repertoires in COVID-19. Overall study context: Sites across the United States, Italy and Spain contributed samples from acute and convalescent COVID-19.

The sequence derives from a man between 65 and 85 years old with acute or convalescent COVID-19. The chain uses TRBV11-3 and TRBJ2-1; 11 bases fit TRBD2. The sequencing sample was made of peripheral blood. The CDR3: CASSSGLAAYNEQFF. The CDR3 DNA reads as TGTGCCAGCAGCTCGGGACTAGCGGCTTACAATGAGCAGTTCTTC. Full variable domain (missing parts from reference TRBV11-3 and TRBJ2-1): EAGVVQSPRYKIIEKKQPVAFWCNPISGHNTLYWYLQNLGQGPELLIRYENEEAVDDSQLPKDRFSAERLKGVDSTLKIQPAELGDSAVYLCASSSGLAAYNEQFFGPGTRLTVL.